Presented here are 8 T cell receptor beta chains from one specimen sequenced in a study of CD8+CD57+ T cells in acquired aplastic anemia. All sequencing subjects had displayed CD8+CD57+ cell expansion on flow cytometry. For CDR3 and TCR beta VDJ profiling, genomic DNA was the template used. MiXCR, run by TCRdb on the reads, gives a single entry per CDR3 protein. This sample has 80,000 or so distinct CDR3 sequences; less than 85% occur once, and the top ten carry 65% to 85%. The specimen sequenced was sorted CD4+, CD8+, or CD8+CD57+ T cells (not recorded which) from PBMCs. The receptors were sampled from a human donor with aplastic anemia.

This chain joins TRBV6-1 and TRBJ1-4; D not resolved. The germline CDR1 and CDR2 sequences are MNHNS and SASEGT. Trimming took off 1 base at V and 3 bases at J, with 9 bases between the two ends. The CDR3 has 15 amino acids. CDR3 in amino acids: CASSEVPGSNEKLFF. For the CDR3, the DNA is TGTGCCAGCAGTGAAGTCCCAGGATCTAATGAAAAACTGTTTTTT.

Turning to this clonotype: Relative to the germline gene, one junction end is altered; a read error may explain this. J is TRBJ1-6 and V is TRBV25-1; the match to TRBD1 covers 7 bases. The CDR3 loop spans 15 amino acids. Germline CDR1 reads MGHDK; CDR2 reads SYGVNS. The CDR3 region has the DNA TGTGCCAGCAGTGAGCGACAGGGACGGAATTCACCCCTTCACTTT. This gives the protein CASSERQGRNSPLHF.

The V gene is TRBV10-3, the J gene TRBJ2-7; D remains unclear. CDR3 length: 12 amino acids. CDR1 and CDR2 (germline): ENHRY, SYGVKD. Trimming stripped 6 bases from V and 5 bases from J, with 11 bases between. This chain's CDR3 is CAISVVKDEQYF. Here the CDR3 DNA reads TGTGCCATCAGCGTCGTAAAGGACGAGCAGTACTTC.

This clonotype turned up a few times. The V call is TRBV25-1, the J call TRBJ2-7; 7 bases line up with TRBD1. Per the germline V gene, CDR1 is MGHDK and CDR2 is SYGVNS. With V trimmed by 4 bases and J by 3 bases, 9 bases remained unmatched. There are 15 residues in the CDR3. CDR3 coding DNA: TGTGCCAGCAGTGGTCTGACAGGGCAAGGCTACGAGCAGTACTTC. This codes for CASSGLTGQGYEQYF.

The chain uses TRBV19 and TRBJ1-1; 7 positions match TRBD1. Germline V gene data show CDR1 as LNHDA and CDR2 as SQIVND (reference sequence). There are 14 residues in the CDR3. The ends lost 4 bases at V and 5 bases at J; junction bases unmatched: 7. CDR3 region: CASSKRQGRTEAFF. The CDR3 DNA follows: TGTGCCAGTAGTAAACGACAGGGAAGGACTGAAGCTTTCTTT. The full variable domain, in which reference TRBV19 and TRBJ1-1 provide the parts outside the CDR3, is DGGITQSPKYLFRKEGQNVTLSCEQNLNHDAMYWYRQDPGQGLRLIYYSQIVNDFQKGDIAEGYSVSREKKESFPLTVTSAQKNPTAFYLCASSKRQGRTEAFFGQGTRLTVV.

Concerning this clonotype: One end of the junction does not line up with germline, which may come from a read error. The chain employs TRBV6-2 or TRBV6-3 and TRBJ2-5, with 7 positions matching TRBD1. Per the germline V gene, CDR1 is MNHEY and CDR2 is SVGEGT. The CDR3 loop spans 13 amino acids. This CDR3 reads CASRGDSSEAQYF. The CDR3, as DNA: TGTGCCAGCAGGGGGGACAGCTCAGAGGCCCAGTACTTC.

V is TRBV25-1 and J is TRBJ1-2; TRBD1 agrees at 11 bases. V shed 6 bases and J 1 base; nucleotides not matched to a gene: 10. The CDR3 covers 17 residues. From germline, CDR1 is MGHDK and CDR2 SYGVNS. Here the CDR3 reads CASRARTGGAGNYGYTF. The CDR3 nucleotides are TGTGCCAGCAGGGCTCGGACAGGGGGCGCCGGTAACTATGGCTACACCTTC.

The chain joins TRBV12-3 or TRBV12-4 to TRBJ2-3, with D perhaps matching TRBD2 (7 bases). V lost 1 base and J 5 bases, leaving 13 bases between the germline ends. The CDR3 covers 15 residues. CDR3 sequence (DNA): TGTGCCAGCAGTTTAGTGGGGGGGGCAAGAGATACGCAGTATTTT. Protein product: CASSLVGGARDTQYF.